The present TCR beta chain was sequenced within a study of blood T cells in healthy people across ages. The study, taken as a whole, reports: The study regarded diversity estimates from one million T cells as underestimates. Aged donors had fewer naive CD4+ cells and lower diversity than long-lived donors. Naive T cell percentage by flow cytometry tracked strongly with beta diversity.

A second about 6 to 11 cycle PCR used barcoded and J-beta primers. Each single sample gave us at least 2.5 million CDR3-containing paired-end reads. MiXCR, applied by TCRdb to the 5' RACE reads, yields one record per CDR3 protein. The table has 1,500,000 or so distinct CDR3 sequences, less than 45% seen once. The V gene's germline CDR1 is SQVTM and CDR2 ANQGSEA. The CDR3 contains 16 residues. The germline V and J ends were trimmed by 0 bases and 1 base, with 15 bases remaining between them. To note about this clonotype: Its antigen is unknown.

The sequenced sample consisted of blood. The rearrangement links TRBV29-1 to TRBJ2-5, with D tentatively TRBD1 (5 bases). The TCR comes from a woman under 30 in good health. The CDR3 coding sequence is TGCAGCGTTGAAGATCCTATGGACATAGTCCAAGAGACCCAGTACTTC. Protein: CSVEDPMDIVQETQYF.